The clone carrying this T cell receptor (beta chain) was recorded a few times. The source material, RNA transcripts, was used to amplify TCR beta CDR3 regions. Initially, a first-round RT-PCR of the TCR CDR3 employed the HTBI primer set. TCRdb processed the multiplex PCR reads anew with MiXCR; each CDR3 protein has one entry. The sample lists about 600,000 distinct CDR3 sequences; approximately 15% were seen once. These data belong to a study of T cells in Graves' hyperthyroidism and ophthalmopathy. Germline V gene sequence: CDR1 SQVTM, CDR2 ANQGSEA. The length of the CDR3 is 14 residues. J was trimmed by 8 bases and V by 7 bases; bases with no gene match: 13.

This sequence originates from a woman aged 18-30 years with Graves' ophthalmopathy. The chain has TRBV29-1 and TRBJ2-1, with TRBD2 identical over 8 bases. Sample: blood. CDR3 sequence reads: CSAGGKWGGDEQFF. DNA for the CDR3: TGCAGCGCGGGGGGGAAATGGGGAGGCGATGAGCAGTTCTTC.